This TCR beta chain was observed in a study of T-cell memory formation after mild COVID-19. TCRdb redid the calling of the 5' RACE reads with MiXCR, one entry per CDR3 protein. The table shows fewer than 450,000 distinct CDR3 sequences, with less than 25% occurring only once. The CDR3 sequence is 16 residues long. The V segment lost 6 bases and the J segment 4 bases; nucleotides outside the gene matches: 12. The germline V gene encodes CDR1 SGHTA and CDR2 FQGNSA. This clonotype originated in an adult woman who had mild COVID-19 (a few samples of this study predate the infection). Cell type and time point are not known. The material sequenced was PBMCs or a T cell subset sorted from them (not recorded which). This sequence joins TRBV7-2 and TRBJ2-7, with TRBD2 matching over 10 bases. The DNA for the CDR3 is TGTGCCAGCAGTCTAGGGGTCCTAGCGGGAGCTTACGAGCAGTACTTC. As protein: CASSLGVLAGAYEQYF.